The entry that follows covers one TCR beta chain sequence. This clonotype was found a few times. This clone's antigen is unknown. No base quality information exists; no much larger clone differs at one position. Library preparation was by PCR. TCR sequencing of DNA from cultured CD4+ T cells used the Oncomine TCR Beta short-read assay at the Johns Hopkins FTIC core. Genomic DNA was extracted from the cultured CD4+ T cells with the QIAamp micro DNA kit. Oncomine TCR Beta libraries made from cultured CD4+ T cells were pooled using unique dual indexes and sequenced on an Illumina iSeq 100. Per the authors' processing: Non-productive sequences were removed, and CDR3s that did not start with C, did not end with F or W, or were shorter than 7 amino acids were discarded. The MANAFEST web application was used to identify antigen-specific clonotypes by comparing peptide-stimulated wells against reference wells and other culture wells. For a clone to be called positive, the clone needed an FDR below 0.05, an odds ratio above 5, and a productive frequency above 0.1% in at least two of three replicate wells. A clonotype was classed as cross-reactive if the clonotype showed significant expansion both in SARS-CoV-2 spike wells and in at least one common cold coronavirus spike condition. Similarity between CDR3 sequences was evaluated in R version 3.6.1 using Levenshtein distances (stringdist) and unrooted phylogenetic trees (ape). The public reads were reprocessed in TCRdb via fastp at Q25 and MiXCR, keeping in-frame beta chains. Identical CDR3 protein sequences are pooled into one entry, listed with their most common genes and DNA. TCRdb assigned the V and J calls; the authors' analysis was not used. The sample table shows about 13,000 distinct CDR3 sequences, and 25% to 30% are seen once. Around 27% of the sample belongs to the ten largest clones.

The sample's treatment or condition, from its label and the paper: approximately 10-day PBMC culture with coronavirus spike peptide pools or control peptides (ViraFEST assay). The ViraFEST assay, used in the study, expanded antigen-specific T cells with peptide pools and then identified the expanded clonotypes through TCR sequencing. Negative nucleocapsid antibody tests taken both before and after vaccination confirmed that the healthy vaccine recipients had no prior SARS-CoV-2 infection. Each well held 2 million to 2.5 million PBMCs cultured with roughly 10 ug/ml peptide pools in IMDM containing around 5% human AB serum and 9 to 10 IU/ml IL-2. On days 3 and 7, half of the culture medium was replaced with fresh IL-2-containing medium. After 10 days of culture, CD4+ T cells were isolated by negative selection using the EasySep CD4+ T cell isolation kit. PBMCs were separated from whole blood using Ficoll-Paque Plus gradient centrifugation and then either used fresh or cryopreserved at -140C. Culture conditions were generally each tested in triplicate wells.

These data originate in a study of vaccination and CD4 T cells after COVID-19 (dated by TCRdb to between 2020 and 2023). Broadly, across the study: Six males and four females were included in the convalescent cohort, with two Hispanic individuals, seven Caucasians, two Asians and one multiracial person represented. Participants got two doses of the Pfizer-BioNTech BNT162b2 vaccine (n=8) or two doses of the Moderna mRNA-1273 vaccine (n=2). The spike-specific CD4+ TCR repertoire was compared before and after mRNA vaccination in around ten COVID-19 convalescent patients and a handful of infection-naive healthy vaccine recipients. For stimulating the cultures, overlapping spike peptide pools were used, derived from SARS-CoV-2 as well as from the common cold coronaviruses HCoV-NL63, HCoV-OC43 and HCoV-229E. Control cultures used a CEFX viral epitope pool as positive control, an HIV-1 Nef peptide pool as negative control, or no peptide. Post-COVID blood samples were collected from convalescent patients a median of approximately 93 days after diagnosis, with a range of about 30 to 161 days. Post-vaccine blood samples were taken a median of around 70 days after the second vaccine dose, with a range of 14 to 241 days. Study-wide findings and limitations: The median number of SARS-CoV-2-reactive clonotypes rose from around 20 after infection to about 40 after vaccination, but the change was not significant. In convalescent patients, a median around 90% of post-vaccine SARS-CoV-2-reactive clones were detected only after vaccination, and vaccine-specific priming was suggested by this finding. The number of convalescent patients in the study was relatively small, and the study did not examine early timepoints following natural infection. Of the vaccine-specific clones found in convalescent patients, nearly all (304 of 307) were mono-reactive for SARS-CoV-2 spike instead of being cross-reactive with common cold coronaviruses.

CDR1 and CDR2 (MGHDK, SYGVNS) derive from the germline V gene. The junction shows trimming of 5 bases on V and 4 bases on J, plus 12 bases between the germline ends. The CDR3 spans 13 residues, from the cysteine through the phenylalanine. Only the CDR3 part of the read is kept: 39 bases, read in frame from the first base. The V and J genes are TRBV25-1 and TRBJ2-7; the D assignment is uncertain and may be TRBD1 or TRBD2, with 5 bases supporting each. This TCR was recovered from a human donor who received a COVID-19 vaccine. The sequencing here drew on CD4+ T cells from blood, cultured in vitro, taken before SARS-CoV-2 vaccination. The nucleotide sequence reads as follows: TGTGCCAGCAGTCCGGGGACCAATTACGAGCAGTACTTC. The resulting protein is CASSPGTNYEQYF.